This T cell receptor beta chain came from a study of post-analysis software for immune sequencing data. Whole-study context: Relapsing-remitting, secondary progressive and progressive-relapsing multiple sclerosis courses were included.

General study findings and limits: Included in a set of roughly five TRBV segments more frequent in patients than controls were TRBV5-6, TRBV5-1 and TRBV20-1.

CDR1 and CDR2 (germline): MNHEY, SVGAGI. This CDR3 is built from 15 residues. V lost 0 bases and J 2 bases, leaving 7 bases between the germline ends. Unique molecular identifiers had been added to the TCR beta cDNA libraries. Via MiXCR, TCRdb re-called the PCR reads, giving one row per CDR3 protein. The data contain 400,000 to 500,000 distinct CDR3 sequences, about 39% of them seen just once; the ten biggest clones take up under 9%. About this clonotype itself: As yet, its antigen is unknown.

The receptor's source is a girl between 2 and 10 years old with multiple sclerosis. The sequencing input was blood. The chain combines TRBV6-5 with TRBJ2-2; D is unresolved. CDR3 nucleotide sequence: TGTGCCAGCAGTTACTCAGCGACAAACACCGGGGAGCTGTTTTTT. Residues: CASSYSATNTGELFF.